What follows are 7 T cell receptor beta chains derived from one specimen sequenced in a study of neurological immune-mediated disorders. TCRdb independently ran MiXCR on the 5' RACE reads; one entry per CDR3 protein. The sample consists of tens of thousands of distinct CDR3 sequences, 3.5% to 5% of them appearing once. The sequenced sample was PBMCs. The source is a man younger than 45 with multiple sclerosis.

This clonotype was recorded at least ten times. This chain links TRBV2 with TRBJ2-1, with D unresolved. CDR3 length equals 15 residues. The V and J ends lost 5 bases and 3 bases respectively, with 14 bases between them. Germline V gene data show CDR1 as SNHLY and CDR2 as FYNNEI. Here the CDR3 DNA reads TGTGCCAGCAGTACCTCGGGCACCAACTACAATGAGCAGTTCTTC. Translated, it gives CASSTSGTNYNEQFF.

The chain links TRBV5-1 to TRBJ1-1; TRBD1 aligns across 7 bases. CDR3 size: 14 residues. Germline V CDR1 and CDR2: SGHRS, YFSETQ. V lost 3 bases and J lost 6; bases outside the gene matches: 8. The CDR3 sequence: CASSSSGTASEAFF. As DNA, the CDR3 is TGCGCCAGCAGCTCTTCCGGGACAGCCTCTGAAGCTTTCTTT.

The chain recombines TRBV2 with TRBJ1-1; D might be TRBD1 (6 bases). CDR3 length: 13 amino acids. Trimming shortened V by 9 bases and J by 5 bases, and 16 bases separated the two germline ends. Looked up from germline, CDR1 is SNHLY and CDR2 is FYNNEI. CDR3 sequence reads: CASEQVGGTEAFF. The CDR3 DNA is TGTGCCAGTGAACAGGTAGGGGGGACTGAAGCTTTCTTT.

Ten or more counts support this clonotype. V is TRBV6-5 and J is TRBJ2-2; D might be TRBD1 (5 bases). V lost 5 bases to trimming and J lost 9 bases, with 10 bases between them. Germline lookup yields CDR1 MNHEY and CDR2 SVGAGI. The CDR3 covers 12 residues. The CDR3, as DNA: TGTGCCAGCAGTGGGGCGATATGGGAGCTGTTTTTT. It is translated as CASSGAIWELFF.

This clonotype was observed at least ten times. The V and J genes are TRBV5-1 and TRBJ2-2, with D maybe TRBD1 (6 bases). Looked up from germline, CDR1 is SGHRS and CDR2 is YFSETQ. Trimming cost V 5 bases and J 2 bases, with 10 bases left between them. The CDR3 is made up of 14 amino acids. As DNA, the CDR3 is TGCGCCAGCAGGGGGGCAACTAACACCGGGGAGCTGTTTTTT. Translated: CASRGATNTGELFF.

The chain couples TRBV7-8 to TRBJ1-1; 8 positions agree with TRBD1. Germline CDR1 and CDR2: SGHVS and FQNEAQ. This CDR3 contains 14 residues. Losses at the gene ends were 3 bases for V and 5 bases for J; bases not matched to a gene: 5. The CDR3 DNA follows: TGTGCCAGCAGCTTGAGGACAGGGAGGACTGAAGCTTTCTTT. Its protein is CASSLRTGRTEAFF. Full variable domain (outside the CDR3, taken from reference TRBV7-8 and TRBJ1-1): GAGVSQSPRYKVAKRGQDVALRCDPISGHVSLFWYQQALGQGPEFLTYFQNEAQLDKSGLPSDRFFAERPEGSVSTLKIQRTQQEDSAVYLCASSLRTGRTEAFFGQGTRLTVV.

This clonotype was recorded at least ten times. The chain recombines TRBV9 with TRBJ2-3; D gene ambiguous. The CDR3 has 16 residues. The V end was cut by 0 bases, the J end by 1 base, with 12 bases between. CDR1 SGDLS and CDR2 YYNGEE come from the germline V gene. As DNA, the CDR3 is TGTGCCAGCAGCGTAGGAAGGGCGGCGGGCACAGATACGCAGTATTTT. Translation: CASSVGRAAGTDTQYF. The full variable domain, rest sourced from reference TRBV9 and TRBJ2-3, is DSGVTQTPKHLITATGQRVTLRCSPRSGDLSVYWYQQSLDQGLQFLIQYYNGEERAKGNILERFSAQQFPDLHSELNLSSLELGDSALYFCASSVGRAAGTDTQYFGPGTRLTVL.